This paragraph covers one TCR beta chain sequence. Its antigen is unidentified. The sample belongs to a study of Ad26.COV2.S vaccination and SARS-CoV-2 variants. CDR3 length equals 16 residues. The germline CDR1 and CDR2 sequences are SNHLY and FYNNEI. The V gene lost 7 bases and the J gene lost 4 bases, with 22 bases spanning the gap. Assay: immunoSEQ multiplex PCR; the TCRdb copy retains only in-frame clones and omits some. This table has around 7,000 clones, about four fifths appearing once. General study results and limits: Substantial response breadth was reportedly seen for spike-specific CD8+ and CD4+ T cells after vaccination. Vaccinated individuals (as opposed to placebo recipients) had higher spike-specific TCR breadth.

The sequence derives from a human donor who had recovered from COVID-19. The V and J genes are TRBV2 and TRBJ1-2; the D is unclear. The sequences come from peripheral blood, collected after recovery from COVID-19. The CDR3 DNA reads as TGTGCCAGCAACCCAGCGTTGTGGCCCGATACCTATGGCTACACCTTC. Translation gives CASNPALWPDTYGYTF.